This T cell receptor (beta chain) was sequenced during a study of blood T cell repertoires in COVID-19. Looking at the study overall: The United States, Italy and Spain provided the acute and convalescent COVID-19 samples. T cells, B-cell-depleted T cells, or PBMCs provided the cDNA or gDNA that served as material.

Germline V lookup: CDR1 MRHNA, CDR2 SNTAGT. The CDR3 sequence is 17 residues long. V dropped 2 bases and J dropped 0 bases, with 14 bases sitting between them. Authors' processing steps: Amplifying reference gene primers gave estimates of nucleated cell counts. Only in-frame clones appear in the TCRdb table, and some are missing; sequencing was by immunoSEQ multiplex PCR. That table furnishes V, J and clone size, whereas the DNA furnished D and trimming. This sample has 50,000 to 80,000 clones, with more than 65% found just once. Sequenced input: peripheral blood. The chain recombines TRBV6-4 with TRBJ1-3, with no clear D. The receptor's source is a woman aged 60-70 years with acute or convalescent COVID-19. The CDR3 reads CASSDLFCRSSGNTIYF. The CDR3 DNA reads as TGTGCCAGCAGTGACCTATTTTGTCGGAGCTCTGGAAACACCATATATTTT.